This TCR beta chain derives from a study of cytomegalovirus exposure and HLA in healthy donors. General study results and limits: The study had only CMV serostatus as immune exposure information. A link between a missense DCLRE1C variant and TCR beta V- and J-gene trimming emerged from a later analysis. Because they were indistinguishable, some V segments, including TRBV6-2 and TRBV6-3, were excluded.

Regarding this clone: Its specificity is unknown.

Primers: 60 Vbeta forward and 13 Jbeta reverse. Clones were sequenced by immunoSEQ multiplex PCR, and TCRdb holds only the in-frame ones, with some missing. The sample contains around 97,000 clones, around 73% of which appear only once. The CDR3 covers 19 residues. V lost 4 bases to trimming and J lost 2 bases; unmatched junction nucleotides: 19. CDR1 and CDR2 (germline): SGHRS, YFSETQ. The V gene is TRBV5-1, the J gene TRBJ2-3, with 7 bases that match TRBD1. The receptor's source is a man aged 40-49 years in good health and CMV-seronegative. Input material: PBMCs. The chain's CDR3 is CASSVGTATAFTNTDTQYF. DNA of the CDR3: TGCGCCAGCAGCGTGGGGACAGCCACCGCGTTTACTAACACAGATACGCAGTATTTT. Full variable domain (rest looked up from reference TRBV5-1 and TRBJ2-3): KAGVTQTPRYLIKTRGQQVTLSCSPISGHRSVSWYQQTPGQGLQFLFEYFSETQRNKGNFPGRFSGRQFSNSRSEMNVSTLELGDSALYLCASSVGTATAFTNTDTQYFGPGTRLTVL.